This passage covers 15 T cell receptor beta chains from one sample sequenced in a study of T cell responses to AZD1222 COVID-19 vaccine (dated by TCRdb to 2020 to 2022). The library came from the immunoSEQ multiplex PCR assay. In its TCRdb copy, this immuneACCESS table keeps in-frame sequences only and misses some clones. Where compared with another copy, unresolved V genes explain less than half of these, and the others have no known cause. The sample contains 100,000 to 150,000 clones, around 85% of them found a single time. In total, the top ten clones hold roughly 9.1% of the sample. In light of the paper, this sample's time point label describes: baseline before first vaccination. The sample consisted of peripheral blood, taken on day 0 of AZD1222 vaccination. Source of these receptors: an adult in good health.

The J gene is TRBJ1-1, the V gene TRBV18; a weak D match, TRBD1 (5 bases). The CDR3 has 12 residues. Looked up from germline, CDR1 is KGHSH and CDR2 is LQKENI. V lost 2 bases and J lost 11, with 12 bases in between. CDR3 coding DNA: TGTGCCAGCTCACCAGGGACGGAGCGTGCTTTCTTT. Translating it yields CASSPGTERAFF.

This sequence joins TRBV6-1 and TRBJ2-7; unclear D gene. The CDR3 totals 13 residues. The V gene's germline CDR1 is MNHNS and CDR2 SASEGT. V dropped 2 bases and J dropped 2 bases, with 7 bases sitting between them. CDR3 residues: CASSEPQTYEQYF. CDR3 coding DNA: TGTGCCAGCAGTGAACCCCAGACCTACGAGCAGTACTTC.

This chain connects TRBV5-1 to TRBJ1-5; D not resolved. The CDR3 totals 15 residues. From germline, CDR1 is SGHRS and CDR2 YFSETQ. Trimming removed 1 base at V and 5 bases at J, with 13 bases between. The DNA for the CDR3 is TGCGCCAGCAGCTTGAACGCCTTATCCGATCAGCCCCAGCATTTT. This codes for CASSLNALSDQPQHF.

The CDR3 protein is CASSPLQGAREKLFF. The CDR3 DNA sequence: TGTGCCAGCAGTCCTCTACAGGGGGCGCGAGAAAAACTGTTTTTT. V and J are TRBV27 and TRBJ1-4, with 9 bases matching TRBD1. V was clipped by 5 bases and J by 8 bases; unmatched bases: 9. Germline V gene data show CDR1 as MNHEY and CDR2 as SMNVEV (reference sequence). This CDR3 has 15 residues. The whole variable domain, filled in from reference TRBV27 and TRBJ1-4, reads EAQVTQNPRYLITVTGKKLTVTCSQNMNHEYMSWYRQDPGLGLRQIYYSMNVEVTDKGDVPEGYKVSRKEKRNFPLILESPSPNQTSLYFCASSPLQGAREKLFFGSGTQLSVL.

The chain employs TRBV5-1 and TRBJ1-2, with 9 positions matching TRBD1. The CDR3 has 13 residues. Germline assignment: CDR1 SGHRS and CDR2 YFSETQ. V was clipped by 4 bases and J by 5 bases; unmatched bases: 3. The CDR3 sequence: CASSRDREYGYTF. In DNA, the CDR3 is TGCGCCAGCAGCCGGGACAGGGAGTATGGCTACACCTTC.

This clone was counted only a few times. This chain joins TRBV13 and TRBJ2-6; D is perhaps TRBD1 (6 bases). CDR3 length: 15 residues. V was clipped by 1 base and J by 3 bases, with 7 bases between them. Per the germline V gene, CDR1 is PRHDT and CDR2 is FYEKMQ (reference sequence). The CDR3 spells CASSLEGDGANVLTF. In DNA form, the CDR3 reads TGTGCCAGCAGCTTAGAGGGGGATGGGGCCAACGTCCTGACTTTC. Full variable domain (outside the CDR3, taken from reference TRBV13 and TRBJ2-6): AAGVIQSPRHLIKEKRETATLKCYPIPRHDTVYWYQQGPGQDPQFLISFYEKMQSDKGSIPDRFSAQQFSDYHSELNMSSLELGDSALYFCASSLEGDGANVLTFGAGSRLTVL.

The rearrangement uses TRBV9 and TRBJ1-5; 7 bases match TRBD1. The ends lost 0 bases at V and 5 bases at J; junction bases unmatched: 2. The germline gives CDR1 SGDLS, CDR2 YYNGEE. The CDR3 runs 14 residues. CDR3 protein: CASSVGQGDQPQHF. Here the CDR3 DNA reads TGTGCCAGCAGCGTAGGGCAGGGGGATCAGCCCCAGCATTTT.

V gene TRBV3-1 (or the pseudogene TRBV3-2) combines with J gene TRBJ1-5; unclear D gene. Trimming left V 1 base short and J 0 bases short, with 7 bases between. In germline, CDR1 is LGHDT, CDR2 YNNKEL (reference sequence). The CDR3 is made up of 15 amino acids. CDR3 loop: CASSQGPYSNQPQHF. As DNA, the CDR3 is TGTGCCAGCAGCCAAGGACCCTATAGCAATCAGCCCCAGCATTTT.

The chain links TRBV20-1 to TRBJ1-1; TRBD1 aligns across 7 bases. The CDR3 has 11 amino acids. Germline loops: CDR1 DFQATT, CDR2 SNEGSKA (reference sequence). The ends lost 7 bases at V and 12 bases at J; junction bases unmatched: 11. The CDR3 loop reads CSVTTGTRTFF. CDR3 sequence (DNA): TGCAGTGTCACGACAGGGACGAGAACTTTCTTT.

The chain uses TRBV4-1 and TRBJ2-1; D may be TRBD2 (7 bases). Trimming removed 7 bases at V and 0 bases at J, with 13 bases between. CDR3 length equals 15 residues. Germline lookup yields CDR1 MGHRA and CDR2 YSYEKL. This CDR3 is CASTRGASSYNEQFF. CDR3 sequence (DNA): TGCGCCAGCACCCGGGGGGCCAGCTCCTACAATGAGCAGTTCTTC.

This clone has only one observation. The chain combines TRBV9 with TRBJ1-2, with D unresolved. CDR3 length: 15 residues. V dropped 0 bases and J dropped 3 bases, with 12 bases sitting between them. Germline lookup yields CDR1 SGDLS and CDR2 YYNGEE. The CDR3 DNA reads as TGTGCCAGCAGCGTAGATCCGGGCGGAGACTATGGCTACACCTTC. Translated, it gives CASSVDPGGDYGYTF.

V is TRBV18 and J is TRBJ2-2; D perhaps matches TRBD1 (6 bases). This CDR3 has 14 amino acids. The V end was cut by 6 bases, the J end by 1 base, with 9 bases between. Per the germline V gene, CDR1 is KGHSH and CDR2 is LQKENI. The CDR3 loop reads CASSQGWNTGELFF. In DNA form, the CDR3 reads TGTGCCAGCTCGCAGGGGTGGAACACCGGGGAGCTGTTTTTT.

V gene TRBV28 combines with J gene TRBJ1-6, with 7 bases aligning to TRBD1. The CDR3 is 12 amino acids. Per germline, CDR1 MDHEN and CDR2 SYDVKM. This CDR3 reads CALGTVDSPLHF. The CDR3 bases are TGTGCTCTCGGGACAGTAGATTCACCCCTCCACTTT.

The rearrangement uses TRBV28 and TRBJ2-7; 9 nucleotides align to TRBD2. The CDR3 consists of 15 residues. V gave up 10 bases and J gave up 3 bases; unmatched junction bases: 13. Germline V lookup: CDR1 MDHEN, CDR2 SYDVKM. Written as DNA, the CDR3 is TGTGCCATCCTACCAGCTGGCGGGGGGGACTACGAGCAGTACTTC. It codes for CAILPAGGGDYEQYF.

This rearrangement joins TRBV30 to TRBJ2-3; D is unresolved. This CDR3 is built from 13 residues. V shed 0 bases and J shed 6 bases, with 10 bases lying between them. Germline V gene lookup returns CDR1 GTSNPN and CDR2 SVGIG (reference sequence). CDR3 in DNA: TGTGCCTGGAGTGTGAGGCAGTCTGATACGCAGTATTTT. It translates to CAWSVRQSDTQYF.